This TCR beta chain was retrieved from a study of blood T cells in healthy people across ages. The germline CDR1 and CDR2 sequences are KGHDR and SFDVKD. V lost 3 bases and J 2 bases, leaving 11 bases between the germline ends. The CDR3 is 15 residues long. Overall study results and limits: Across the age range, TCR beta diversity per million T cells fell in a roughly linear way. Estimates drawn from one million T cells were deemed to understate diversity.

A sample-barcoded 5' primer and a J-beta primer mix were used in a second PCR of roughly 6 to 12 cycles. TCRdb independently ran MiXCR on the 5' RACE reads; one entry per CDR3 protein. Of about 1.5 million distinct CDR3 sequences listed, 40% to 45% were seen once; the top ten hold 4%. The sample holds a few counts of this clonotype. Its antigen is unidentified. Individuals who donated were healthy Caucasians from Russia aged roughly 6 to 95. The source is a woman under 30 in good health. The V gene is TRBV24-1, the J gene TRBJ2-3; D uncertain. The sequenced material came from blood. The CDR3 region is CATSDLNSYTDTQYF. In DNA, the CDR3 is TGTGCCACCAGTGATCTGAACAGCTACACAGATACGCAGTATTTT.